The sequence of this T cell receptor beta chain was determined in a study of T-cell reconstitution after alpha-beta-depleted transplantation in children. Study results and caveats: Counts and diversity of T cells one year after transplant came mostly from newly produced T cells. Recipient T cells and thymic progenitors that survived were the source of the high TCRbeta diversity seen at day 60 in some patients.

Preparation of the TCRbeta library was carried out with unique molecular identifiers. One entry per CDR3 protein results from TCRdb running MiXCR on the PCR reads. This sample carries around 700,000 distinct CDR3 sequences, roughly 14% of them seen once, and the ten largest clones take 0.79%. This clonotype was recorded at least ten times. What it recognizes is unknown. This receptor was obtained from a girl aged 2 to 10 with congenital amegakaryocytic thrombocytopenia, due to receive a stem cell transplant. The sample consisted of PBMCs, taken before TCRalphabeta/CD19-depleted stem cell transplant.

CDR3: CASSIFGLAGATDTQYF. For the CDR3, the DNA is TGCGCCAGCAGCATCTTCGGCCTAGCGGGAGCAACAGATACGCAGTATTTT. The chain joins TRBV5-1 to TRBJ2-3, with 10 positions matching TRBD2. Germline V CDR1 and CDR2: SGHRS, YFSETQ. J was trimmed by 3 bases and V by 4 bases; bases with no gene match: 11. This CDR3 is built from 17 residues.